One and the same sample provided the 18 T cell receptor beta chains below, sequenced in a study of cytomegalovirus exposure and HLA in healthy donors. The PCR contained 60 Vbeta and 13 Jbeta primers. Here immunoSEQ multiplex PCR was the method, and the copy in TCRdb shows in-frame clones only, minus some. The sample includes some 140,000 clones, around 79% of them seen just once. The sample taken for sequencing was PBMCs. The receptors stem from a man younger than 30 in good health and CMV-seronegative.

The rearrangement joins TRBV28 to TRBJ2-7; 7 positions agree with TRBD1. CDR3 size: 12 residues. The germline gives CDR1 MDHEN, CDR2 SYDVKM. The J segment lost 2 bases and the V segment lost 7 bases, leaving 2 bases of the junction unmatched. This CDR3 reads CASNRGTYEQYV. In nucleotides, the CDR3 is TGTGCCAGCAACAGGGGAACCTACGAGCAGTACGTC.

The chain is built from TRBV7-8 and TRBJ1-2; possibly TRBD1 for D (5 bases). The CDR3 is made up of 13 amino acids. Germline assignment: CDR1 SGHVS and CDR2 FQNEAQ. The V gene lost 5 bases and the J gene lost 8 bases, with 15 bases spanning the gap. CDR3 loop: CASSASWGDGYTF. The CDR3 DNA reads as TGTGCCAGCAGCGCCTCCTGGGGGGACGGCTACACCTTC.

As concerns this clone: The identical CDR3 is also encoded by other nucleotide sequences in the sample. The chain has TRBV6-4 and TRBJ1-3; 8 nucleotides align to TRBD1. The CDR3 runs 19 residues. The ends lost 8 bases at V and 0 bases at J; junction bases unmatched: 18. Per the germline V gene, CDR1 is MRHNA and CDR2 is SNTAGT. Here the CDR3 DNA reads TGTGCCAGCTTGGGGCCGTACGAGACAGGGGCGAGCTCTGGAAACACCATATATTTT. Its protein is CASLGPYETGASSGNTIYF.

V usage is TRBV4-3 and J usage is TRBJ2-3; D may be TRBD2 (5 bases). V was trimmed by 4 bases and J by 0 bases, leaving 11 bases between them. This CDR3 contains 15 residues. Germline CDR1 LGHNA, CDR2 YSLEER. This CDR3 reads CASSPKRTSTDTQYF. CDR3 DNA: TGCGCCAGCAGCCCGAAAAGGACTAGCACAGATACGCAGTATTTT.

V usage is TRBV4-3 and J usage is TRBJ1-2; maybe TRBD1 (6 bases). Trimming removed 3 bases at V and 2 bases at J, with 22 bases between. The CDR3 has 18 amino acids. Germline values: CDR1 LGHNA, CDR2 YSLEER. CDR3 loop: CASSHLGGDSSLNYGYTF. CDR3 in DNA: TGCGCCAGCAGCCATTTAGGGGGTGACAGTTCTCTAAACTATGGCTACACCTTC.

This clone was counted between two and nine times. The chain carries TRBV30 and TRBJ1-3; no reliable D call. Germline loops: CDR1 GTSNPN, CDR2 SVGIG (reference sequence). Trimming removed 0 bases from V and 10 bases from J, with 10 bases in between. The CDR3 contains 12 residues. The CDR3 DNA is TGTGCCTGGAGTGTATCCAGGCAAACCATATATTTT. As protein: CAWSVSRQTIYF.

The V call is TRBV27, the J call TRBJ2-7; 10 nucleotides agree with TRBD1. Trimming cost V 5 bases and J 6 bases; bases outside gene matches: 4. The CDR3 runs 13 residues. Germline loops: CDR1 MNHEY, CDR2 SMNVEV (reference sequence). This CDR3 is CASSPGTGAEQYV. CDR3 coding DNA: TGTGCCAGCAGTCCCGGGACAGGGGCCGAGCAGTACGTC.

Points on this clone: One end of the junction fails to match germline, which may point to a read error. The chain has TRBV6-4 and TRBJ2-6; TRBD1 might be the D (5 bases). The CDR3 is 16 residues long. CDR1 and CDR2 from the germline V gene are MRHNA and SNTAGT. The CDR3 loop reads CASSSSWGSGANGLTF. DNA for the CDR3: TGTGCCAGCAGTTCCTCGTGGGGATCTGGGGCCAACGGCCTGACTTTC.

This chain joins TRBV7-2 and TRBJ2-1, with 13 bases matching TRBD2. Germline-derived CDR1 and CDR2 are SGHTA and FQGNSA. The V gene end was trimmed by 5 bases and the J gene end by 9 bases; junction bases not matched to a gene: 7. The CDR3 spans 15 residues. The CDR3 nucleotides are TGTGCCAGCAGCCCAGGACTAGCGGGGGCGGGTGAGCAGTTCTTC. Translating gives CASSPGLAGAGEQFF.

This clone was detected a few times. Other DNA variants within this sample encode the same CDR3. The J gene is TRBJ2-7, the V gene TRBV7-8; 13 nucleotides line up with TRBD2. With V trimmed by 5 bases and J by 0 bases, 4 bases remained unmatched. Germline CDR1 is SGHVS and CDR2 is FQNEAQ. This CDR3 comprises 16 residues. For the CDR3, the DNA is TGTGCCAGCAGCGCGGGACTAGCGGGGAGCTCCTACGAGCAGTACGTC. Translated: CASSAGLAGSSYEQYV.

The CDR3 is CASGTGGFGANVLTF. Here the CDR3 DNA reads TGTGCCAGCGGGACAGGGGGGTTTGGGGCCAACGTCCTGACTTTC. The genes are TRBV6-5 and TRBJ2-6, with 11 bases lining up with TRBD1. Per the germline V gene, CDR1 is MNHEY and CDR2 is SVGAGI. With V trimmed by 8 bases and J by 3 bases, 3 bases remained unmatched. The CDR3 loop spans 15 amino acids.

The rearrangement uses TRBV4-2 and TRBJ2-5, with 10 bases matching TRBD2. The trim removed 4 bases at V and 1 base at J, leaving 9 bases unmatched. Germline V gene data show CDR1 as LGHNA and CDR2 as YNFKEQ. The CDR3 spans 17 residues. The CDR3 nucleotides read TGTGCCAGCAGCCCCCTAACTACTAGCGGGGCCCAAGAGACCCAGTACTTC. The encoded protein is CASSPLTTSGAQETQYF.

The table lists this clone with a few counts. The CDR3 DNA sequence: TGTGCCATCAGTGATCACAGTGGATATCAGCCCCAGCATTTT. The encoded protein is CAISDHSGYQPQHF. The rearrangement joins TRBV10-3 to TRBJ1-5; D is unclear. The V end lost 3 bases, the J end lost 5 bases, and 11 bases lay between the germline ends. The V gene's germline CDR1 is ENHRY and CDR2 SYGVKD. The CDR3 covers 14 residues.

This chain uses TRBV11-3 with TRBJ1-1, with 9 bases aligning to TRBD1. V dropped 3 bases and J dropped 1; count of bases not matched to a gene: 0. Germline V CDR1 and CDR2: SGHNT, YENEEA. The CDR3 totals 14 residues. In DNA form, the CDR3 reads TGTGCCAGCAGCTTGACAGGGGGGAACACTGAAGCTTTCTTT. It translates to CASSLTGGNTEAFF.

The J gene is TRBJ1-2, the V gene TRBV6-1; unclear D gene. CDR3 length: 13 amino acids. CDR1 and CDR2 from the germline V gene are MNHNS and SASEGT. V dropped 8 bases and J dropped 3 bases, with 13 bases sitting between them. CDR3 sequence reads: CASRGRKDYGYTF. DNA for the CDR3: TGTGCCAGCCGCGGAAGAAAGGACTATGGCTACACCTTC.

The rearrangement uses TRBV21-1 and TRBJ1-6; the listed D gene, TRBD1, was not tested against the DNA. TRBV21-1 has pseudogene status. This CDR3 has 18 residues. The CDR3 reads CASSKALYREGYNSPLHF. For the CDR3, the DNA is TGTGCCAGCAGCAAAGCGCTTTACAGGGAAGGGTATAATTCACCCCTCCACTTT.

This clone was observed a few times. This chain joins TRBV28 and TRBJ1-4; D is possibly TRBD1 (6 bases). This CDR3 is 15 amino acids long. V lost 3 bases, J lost 6 bases, and 14 bases lay in between. Germline V gene data show CDR1 as MDHEN and CDR2 as SYDVKM. CDR3 in amino acids: CASSFGGAQDEKLFF. DNA for the CDR3: TGTGCCAGCAGTTTCGGGGGGGCGCAGGATGAAAAACTGTTTTTT.

The J gene is TRBJ1-2, the V gene TRBV5-6; TRBD1 aligns across 7 bases. The CDR3 length is 17 residues. The germline V gene encodes CDR1 SGHDT and CDR2 YYEEEE. The V and J ends lost 3 bases and 2 bases, in that order; junction bases with no gene match: 13. CDR3 protein: CASSSDRLKGLNYGYTF. In DNA form, the CDR3 reads TGTGCCAGCAGCTCGGACAGGCTTAAGGGGCTAAACTATGGCTACACCTTC.